Following are 9 T cell receptor beta chains from one sample sequenced in a study of blood T cell repertoires in COVID-19. Libraries were prepared by immunoSEQ multiplex PCR; TCRdb keeps only in-frame clonotypes and omits some of them. The sample gives about 16,000 clones, about 90% of which show up once; about 5% is in the top ten. Sequenced sample: peripheral blood. These receptors all come from a human donor in a cohort sampled during active COVID-19.

The V call is TRBV6-5, the J call TRBJ1-2; TRBD1 matches 8 bases. The CDR3 consists of 12 residues. The trim removed 5 bases at V and 7 bases at J, leaving 3 bases unmatched. Looked up from germline, CDR1 is MNHEY and CDR2 is SVGAGI. CDR3 bases: TGTGCCAGCAGTAGACAGGGGCTTGGCTACACCTTC. Encoded protein: CASSRQGLGYTF.

The chain uses TRBV15 and TRBJ2-1, with TRBD1 identical over 12 bases. Germline CDR1 is LNHNV and CDR2 is YYDKDF (reference sequence). The CDR3 loop spans 14 amino acids. J gave up 12 bases and V 3 bases, and 6 bases lay outside the gene matches. This CDR3 reads CATSSRDRGRGQFF. For the CDR3, the DNA is TGTGCCACCAGCAGCCGGGACAGGGGGCGAGGGCAGTTCTTC.

This clone was observed a single time. The chain joins TRBV6-1 to TRBJ2-1; D is perhaps TRBD2 (5 bases). The germline V and J ends were trimmed by 2 bases and 10 bases, with 12 bases remaining between them. Per germline, CDR1 MNHNS and CDR2 SASEGT. The CDR3 contains 13 residues. The CDR3, as DNA: TGTGCCAGCAGTGAAATAGCGTGGTCGGAGCAGTTCTTC. Amino acids: CASSEIAWSEQFF.

The chain employs TRBV5-1 and TRBJ1-1; D gene uncertain. The CDR3 is 14 amino acids. From germline, CDR1 is SGHRS and CDR2 YFSETQ. V was shortened by 0 bases and J by 0 bases, with 6 bases between the two germline ends. CDR3 nucleotides: TGCGCCAGCAGCTTGGACAGAATGAACACTGAAGCTTTCTTT. As protein: CASSLDRMNTEAFF.

The chain couples TRBV11-2 to TRBJ2-5, with TRBD1 matching 8 bases. Per the germline V gene, CDR1 is SGHAT and CDR2 is FQNNGV. The CDR3 has 14 amino acids. The V segment lost 1 base and the J segment 4 bases; nucleotides outside the gene matches: 2. The CDR3 spells CASSLARGLETQYF. The DNA for the CDR3 is TGTGCCAGCAGCTTAGCCAGGGGGCTAGAGACCCAGTACTTC.

The V and J genes are TRBV19 and TRBJ1-5; no definite D call. Trimming stripped 5 bases from V and 0 bases from J, with 17 bases between. This CDR3 has 17 amino acids. CDR1 is LNHDA and CDR2 is SQIVND in the germline V gene (reference sequence). The CDR3 protein is CASSRAIDGYSNQPQHF. CDR3 nucleotide sequence: TGTGCCAGTAGTCGCGCGATAGACGGGTATAGCAATCAGCCCCAGCATTTT. Based on the CDR3 plus reference TRBV19 and TRBJ1-5, the full variable domain is DGGITQSPKYLFRKEGQNVTLSCEQNLNHDAMYWYRQDPGQGLRLIYYSQIVNDFQKGDIAEGYSVSREKKESFPLTVTSAQKNPTAFYLCASSRAIDGYSNQPQHFGDGTRLSIL.

This chain joins TRBV5-1 and TRBJ1-1; 9 positions agree with TRBD1. This CDR3 is built from 17 residues. Trimming cost V 0 bases and J 0 bases; bases outside gene matches: 6. CDR1 SGHRS and CDR2 YFSETQ come from the germline V gene. The CDR3 nucleotides read TGCGCCAGCAGCTTGGAGGGGACAGGGACCATGAACACTGAAGCTTTCTTT. Encoded protein: CASSLEGTGTMNTEAFF.

The rearrangement uses TRBV28 and TRBJ2-5; D perhaps matches TRBD2 (6 bases). This CDR3 has 13 residues. V lost 2 bases, J lost 5 bases, and 9 bases lay in between. Looked up from germline, CDR1 is MDHEN and CDR2 is SYDVKM. CDR3 in amino acids: CASSLTSSETQYF. CDR3 sequence (DNA): TGTGCCAGCAGTTTAACTAGCTCCGAGACCCAGTACTTC.

This clone is termed medium-sized. This chain connects TRBV25-1 to TRBJ2-1; 11 nucleotides agree with TRBD2. J was trimmed by 1 base and V by 8 bases; bases with no gene match: 7. The CDR3 extends over 16 amino acids. CDR1 MGHDK and CDR2 SYGVNS come from the germline V gene. CDR3 region: CASSTSGRTSYNEQFF. The CDR3 bases are TGTGCCAGCTCCACTAGCGGGAGAACGTCCTACAATGAGCAGTTCTTC.